This TCR beta chain was captured in a study of CD8 T cells in Susac syndrome (dated 2019 in TCRdb). Looking at the study overall: Of the Susac syndrome patients who were sequenced, more than 5 had clinically active disease and eight were in clinical remission. At the time of blood withdrawal, Susac syndrome patients were either therapy-naive, taking corticosteroids (with some also receiving IVIg), or on IVIg alone. Whether CD8+ T cell activation and differentiation in Susac syndrome was antigen driven was tested using repertoire sequencing. The study compared CD8+ T cell repertoire clonality among roughly eleven healthy donors, around 14 Susac syndrome patients and approximately 16 multiple sclerosis patients. Results the study describes overall, beyond this receptor: CD8+ repertoires in Susac syndrome showed clonal expansion, which was highest in CD8+ TEMRA cells and was greater in clinically active patients than in remitting patients. Looking at Susac-specific public clones, the researchers identified some 15 in the total CD8+ repertoire and five or six in the CD8+ TEMRA repertoire. The number of individuals in the TCR sequencing and HLA analysis was acknowledged as relatively small.

High-throughput TCR beta sequencing profiled peripheral blood CD8+ and CD4+ T cells from healthy donors, Susac syndrome patients and multiple sclerosis patients. Susac syndrome patients met recently defined diagnostic criteria for definite or probable disease. Bulk CD8+ and CD4+ T cells were purified by magnetic negative isolation, while CD8+ TEMRA cells were enriched using FACS. Blood was collected in EDTA tubes and processed within 24 hours, with PBMCs isolated through density gradient centrifugation. PBMCs destined for TCR sequencing were cryopreserved in liquid nitrogen and later thawed in a 37 °C water bath. Purity of sorted or isolated CD4+, CD8+ and CD8+ TEMRA cells was at least 90%. With respect to this clonotype: Its antigen is still unknown. No qualities accompany the bases; no much larger clone lies one base away.

CDR3 length: 14 amino acids, cysteine to phenylalanine. This entry keeps only the CDR3 DNA: 42 bases, framed from base 1. The junction carries 17 bases between V and J, which are trimmed by 7 bases and 5 bases respectively. RNA was extracted with the RNeasy kit and 0.5 to 1 ug was reverse transcribed using random hexamers. The immunoSEQ multiplex PCR assay, which covers 54 Vbeta and 13 Jbeta segments, was used to amplify TCR beta CDR3 regions. Bias from PCR amplification was corrected by using a synthetic template baseline for primer optimization and for computational correction. Concerning the study's data processing: Reads were annotated to V, D and J genes per IMGT and analyzed with immunoSEQ Analyzer, keeping only productive sequences. Clonality was computed as one minus Shannon entropy normalized by log2 of the number of productive unique sequences. For each patient and control, public and private clones were evaluated within the 100 most prevalent clones. A clone was defined as Susac-specific if it was absent from the healthy and MS cohorts, from some 1,100 published viral clones and from other ImmuneACCESS disease sequences. The raw public reads went through TCRdb reprocessing: fastp at Q25, MiXCR clone calling, in-frame beta chains kept. Rows with a matching CDR3 protein are joined into one entry that keeps the most common DNA and genes. TCRdb assigned the V and J calls; the authors' analysis was not used. This sample lists roughly 150,000 distinct CDR3 sequences; roughly 94% were detected once. The top ten clonotypes cover around 0.2% of the sample.

The chain is assembled from TRBV12-3 or TRBV12-4 and TRBJ1-1; TRBD1 is a weak D gene call, 5 bases matching. The specimen was CD8+ T cells from PBMCs. The TCR originated in a human donor with Susac syndrome. The CDR3 protein sequence reads: CASTLGQGGTEAFF. The DNA is TGTGCCAGCACCCTGGGCCAGGGCGGAACTGAAGCTTTCTTT.